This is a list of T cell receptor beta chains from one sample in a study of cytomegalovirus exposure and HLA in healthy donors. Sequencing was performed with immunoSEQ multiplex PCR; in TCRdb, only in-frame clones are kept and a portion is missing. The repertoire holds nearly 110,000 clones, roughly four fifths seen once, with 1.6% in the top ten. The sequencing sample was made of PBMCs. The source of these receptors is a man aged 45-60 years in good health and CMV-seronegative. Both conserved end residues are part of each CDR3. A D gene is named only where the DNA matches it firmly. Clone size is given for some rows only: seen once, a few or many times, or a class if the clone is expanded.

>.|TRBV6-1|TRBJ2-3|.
CASSEAQITQYF
TGTGCCAGCAGTGAAGCACAGATTACGCAGTATTTT
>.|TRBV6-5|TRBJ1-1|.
CASLRGKNTEAFF
TGTGCCAGCCTGAGGGGGAAGAACACTGAAGCTTTCTTT
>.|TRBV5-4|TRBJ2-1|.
CASSFGGLVNEQFF
TGTGCCAGCAGCTTCGGGGGGCTGGTTAATGAGCAGTTCTTC
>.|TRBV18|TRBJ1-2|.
CASSPGEIYGYTF
TGTGCCAGCTCACCAGGGGAGATCTATGGCTACACCTTC
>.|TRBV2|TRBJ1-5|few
CASSEQSNQPQHF
TGTGCCAGCAGTGAACAGAGCAATCAGCCCCAGCATTTT
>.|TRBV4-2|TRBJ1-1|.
CASSQTLNTEAFF
TGTGCCAGCAGCCAAACACTGAACACTGAAGCTTTCTTT
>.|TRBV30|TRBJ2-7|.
CAWKPGGFSYEQYF
TGTGCCTGGAAACCCGGGGGTTTCTCCTACGAGCAGTACTTC
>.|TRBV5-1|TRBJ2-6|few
CASSLGWQGANVLTF
TGCGCCAGCAGCTTGGGGTGGCAAGGGGCCAACGTCCTGACTTTC
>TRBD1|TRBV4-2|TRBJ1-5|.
CASSQGGTVNQPQHF
TGTGCCAGCAGCCAAGGGGGGACAGTAAATCAGCCCCAGCATTTT
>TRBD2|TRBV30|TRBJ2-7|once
CAWEASGGTYEQYF
TGTGCCTGGGAGGCTAGCGGGGGGACCTACGAGCAGTACTTC
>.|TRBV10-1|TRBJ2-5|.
CASSESSGQETQYF
TGCGCCAGCAGTGAGTCTAGCGGACAAGAGACCCAGTACTTC
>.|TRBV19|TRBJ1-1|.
CASSTPEVAAAEAFF
TGTGCCAGTAGTACGCCCGAGGTGGCAGCCGCTGAAGCTTTCTTT
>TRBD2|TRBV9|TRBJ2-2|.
CASSVLAGNTGELFF
TGTGCCAGCAGCGTACTAGCGGGGAACACCGGGGAGCTGTTTTTT